The 23 T cell receptor beta chains below were found in one sample sequenced in a study of shared clonotypes between healthy human individuals. Measured with immunoSEQ multiplex PCR; TCRdb has only the in-frame clones, and not every one. The sample has some 2 million clones, about 95% seen once. Only CD45RO-negative cells positively selected for CCR7 counted as naive CD8 cells, so terminally differentiated effector memory CD45RA+ cells were excluded. Sample: naive CD8+ T cells sorted from blood. These receptor sequences come from a man between 18 and 35 years old in good health.

This chain connects TRBV5-1 to TRBJ2-7; 7 nucleotides line up with TRBD2. V was pared by 6 bases and J by 2 bases, with 5 bases of the junction left unmatched. The germline V gene encodes CDR1 SGHRS and CDR2 YFSETQ. This CDR3 comprises 13 residues. The CDR3 spells CASNAGAPYEQYF. CDR3 sequence (DNA): TGCGCCAGCAACGCGGGAGCCCCCTACGAGCAGTACTTC. Together with reference TRBV5-1 and TRBJ2-7, the CDR3 gives the full variable domain: KAGVTQTPRYLIKTRGQQVTLSCSPISGHRSVSWYQQTPGQGLQFLFEYFSETQRNKGNFPGRFSGRQFSNSRSEMNVSTLELGDSALYLCASNAGAPYEQYFGPGTRLTVT.

J is TRBJ2-7 and V is TRBV29-1; TRBD1 agrees at 7 bases. V lost 5 bases, J lost 1 base, and 5 bases stayed unmatched. From germline, CDR1 is SQVTM and CDR2 ANQGSEA. The length of the CDR3 is 13 residues. CDR3 protein: CSVIQGFSYEQYF. For the CDR3, the DNA is TGCAGCGTTATACAGGGGTTTTCCTACGAGCAGTACTTC.

This sequence joins TRBV4-1 and TRBJ2-7, with 8 bases identical to TRBD1. The germline gives CDR1 MGHRA, CDR2 YSYEKL. The CDR3 runs 15 residues. V dropped 4 bases and J dropped 0; count of bases not matched to a gene: 5. CDR3 in DNA: TGCGCCAGCAGCCTCCGGGACAGGTACTCCTACGAGCAGTACTTC. It translates to CASSLRDRYSYEQYF.

The rearrangement links TRBV5-1 to TRBJ2-3; D unclear. CDR3 length: 15 amino acids. Trimming cost V 0 bases and J 3 bases, with 11 bases left between them. Germline V gene sequence: CDR1 SGHRS, CDR2 YFSETQ. The CDR3 is CASSLEVVGTDTQYF. CDR3 bases: TGCGCCAGCAGCTTGGAAGTAGTAGGGACAGATACGCAGTATTTT.

This clone was detected only once. V gene TRBV5-1 combines with J gene TRBJ2-2, with a tentative D call TRBD1 (5 bases). The CDR3 has 15 residues. V gave up 2 bases and J gave up 5 bases, with 13 bases separating them. Per the germline V gene, CDR1 is SGHRS and CDR2 is YFSETQ. CDR3 region: CASSLVTVLTGELFF. In nucleotides, the CDR3 is TGCGCCAGCAGCTTAGTGACAGTTCTAACCGGGGAGCTGTTTTTT.

The V call is TRBV9, the J call TRBJ2-3, with 7 bases identical to TRBD2. The V and J ends lost 3 bases and 4 bases, in that order; junction bases with no gene match: 8. The CDR3 length is 15 residues. The germline gives CDR1 SGDLS, CDR2 YYNGEE. The CDR3 sequence is CASSAAGLVSDTQYF. The CDR3 nucleotides read TGTGCCAGCAGCGCAGCTGGACTAGTTTCAGATACGCAGTATTTT.

The V and J genes are TRBV2 and TRBJ2-7; TRBD2 is a possible D gene (6 bases). Trimming took off 6 bases at V and 3 bases at J, with 15 bases between the two ends. Germline values: CDR1 SNHLY, CDR2 FYNNEI. This CDR3 spans 14 amino acids. The CDR3 reads CASSPRDQIYEQYF. The CDR3 coding sequence is TGTGCCAGCAGCCCGCGGGACCAGATCTACGAGCAGTACTTC.

For this clone: The same CDR3 arises from other DNA sequences in this sample as well. The V gene is TRBV4-3, the J gene TRBJ2-5; perhaps TRBD1 as D (5 bases). This CDR3 contains 15 residues. V was shortened by 1 base and J by 4 bases, with 13 bases between the two germline ends. Germline V gene lookup returns CDR1 LGHNA and CDR2 YSLEER. DNA of the CDR3: TGCGCCAGCAGCCAAGGTCAGGGAAGGGGAGAGACCCAGTACTTC. This encodes CASSQGQGRGETQYF.

Comment on this clone: Different DNA sequences within this sample yield the same CDR3. This chain links TRBV6-1 with TRBJ1-6; D is perhaps TRBD1 (6 bases). V was pared by 6 bases and J by 6 bases, with 12 bases between. Germline assignment: CDR1 MNHNS and CDR2 SASEGT. The CDR3 length is 14 residues. DNA for the CDR3: TGTGCCAGCAGGCAGGGGCTAGGTAATTCACCCCTCCACTTT. Translated: CASRQGLGNSPLHF.

V is TRBV18 and J is TRBJ1-2, with D unclear. Trimming pared 0 bases from V and 6 bases from J, leaving 17 bases between. Germline V gives CDR1 KGHSH, CDR2 LQKENI. The CDR3 totals 16 residues. CDR3 bases: TGTGCCAGCTCACCACCTAATGAAGGGAATGCGAATGGCTACACCTTC. This codes for CASSPPNEGNANGYTF. Combining the CDR3 with reference TRBV18 and TRBJ1-2 gives the whole variable domain NAGVMQNPRHLVRRRGQEARLRCSPMKGHSHVYWYRQLPEEGLKFMVYLQKENIIDESGMPKERFSAEFPKEGPSILRIQQVVRGDSAAYFCASSPPNEGNANGYTFGSGTRLTVV.

This clone was seen once. Other DNA variants within this sample encode the same CDR3. The V and J genes are TRBV30 and TRBJ2-7, with D unresolved. CDR3 length equals 11 residues. V was pared by 1 base and J by 3 bases, with 4 bases between. Germline V gives CDR1 GTSNPN, CDR2 SVGIG (reference sequence). This chain's CDR3 is CAWSGDYEQYF. CDR3 in DNA: TGTGCCTGGAGTGGAGACTACGAGCAGTACTTC.

The chain has TRBV28 and TRBJ1-2; D is perhaps TRBD1 (5 bases). CDR1 MDHEN and CDR2 SYDVKM come from the germline V gene. The CDR3 has 13 residues. V lost 6 bases, J lost 6 bases, and 14 bases lay in between. CDR3: CASRPAGGNGYTF. The CDR3 DNA is TGTGCCAGCAGACCGGCCGGGGGAAATGGCTACACCTTC.

CDR3 protein: CASSFGGLNQPQHF. The CDR3 DNA reads TGTGCCAGCAGCTTCGGGGGTTTGAATCAGCCCCAGCATTTT. The chain uses TRBV5-8 and TRBJ1-5; D is possibly TRBD1 (5 bases). This CDR3 is built from 14 residues. V gave up 2 bases and J gave up 4 bases, with 10 bases separating them. Germline lookup yields CDR1 SGHTS and CDR2 YDEGEE.

The chain employs TRBV7-2 and TRBJ2-1, with 9 bases identical to TRBD2. Trimming cost V 3 bases and J 9 bases; bases outside gene matches: 15. CDR3 size: 17 residues. Germline assignment: CDR1 SGHTA and CDR2 FQGNSA. CDR3 DNA sequence: TGTGCCAGCAGCTTGGACGGGGGACTAGCTCTCAGAGGTGAGCAGTTCTTC. Its protein is CASSLDGGLALRGEQFF.

This chain joins TRBV13 and TRBJ2-7; 8 nucleotides agree with TRBD1. The CDR3 sequence is 14 residues long. Germline values: CDR1 PRHDT, CDR2 FYEKMQ (reference sequence). The J segment lost 4 bases and the V segment lost 5 bases, leaving 7 bases of the junction unmatched. The CDR3 DNA follows: TGTGCCAGCAGCCCGGACAGGGTTCGGTACGAGCAGTACTTC. Protein sequence: CASSPDRVRYEQYF.

This clone was observed once. The chain joins TRBV18 to TRBJ2-1; 11 bases are a match to TRBD2. The CDR3 has 15 residues. V dropped 7 bases and J dropped 4; count of bases not matched to a gene: 6. Germline V lookup: CDR1 KGHSH, CDR2 LQKENI. The DNA for the CDR3 is TGTGCCAGCTGCTCAGGGACTAGCGGTTACAATGAGCAGTTCTTC. Translation: CASCSGTSGYNEQFF.

This chain links TRBV27 with TRBJ1-2; no reliable D call. With 3 bases removed from V and 5 bases from J, the gap between germline ends came to 13 bases. CDR1 and CDR2 (germline): MNHEY, SMNVEV (reference sequence). The CDR3 length is 14 residues. The CDR3 DNA follows: TGTGCCAGCAGTTTCGACGGTGGAGGGTATGGCTACACCTTC. It translates to CASSFDGGGYGYTF.

The chain recombines TRBV5-4 with TRBJ2-1; TRBD2 matches at 7 bases. Germline V CDR1 and CDR2: SGHNT, YYREEE (reference sequence). Losses at the gene ends were 4 bases for V and 8 bases for J; bases not matched to a gene: 9. The length of the CDR3 is 14 residues. The CDR3 DNA reads TGTGCCAGCAGCCCACCGCGGACTAGTGATGAGCAGTTCTTC. It is translated as CASSPPRTSDEQFF.

The chain employs TRBV13 and TRBJ1-6; 8 bases match TRBD1. From germline, CDR1 is PRHDT and CDR2 FYEKMQ (reference sequence). The CDR3 runs to 16 residues. J was trimmed by 8 bases and V by 5 bases; bases with no gene match: 11. The CDR3 loop is CASSLQGVELDSPLHF. The CDR3 DNA is TGTGCCAGCAGCCTACAGGGGGTAGAGCTGGATTCACCCCTCCACTTT. Complete variable domain (other parts from reference TRBV13 and TRBJ1-6): AAGVIQSPRHLIKEKRETATLKCYPIPRHDTVYWYQQGPGQDPQFLISFYEKMQSDKGSIPDRFSAQQFSDYHSELNMSSLELGDSALYFCASSLQGVELDSPLHFGNGTRLTVT.

The chain has TRBV11-2 and TRBJ2-3; D is undetermined. Trimming pared 5 bases from V and 2 bases from J, leaving 14 bases between. Germline values: CDR1 SGHAT, CDR2 FQNNGV. The CDR3 spans 15 residues. DNA of the CDR3: TGTGCCAGCAGCGATACAGTCGACCCCACAGATACGCAGTATTTT. Translating it yields CASSDTVDPTDTQYF.

The chain has TRBV15 and TRBJ1-1, with a possible D match to TRBD1 (5 bases). The CDR3 spans 14 residues. The germline gives CDR1 LNHNV, CDR2 YYDKDF (reference sequence). Between the trimmed V and J ends, which lost 7 bases and 1 base, there was a span of 13 bases. The chain's CDR3 is CATTQGGGNTEAFF. Written as DNA, the CDR3 is TGTGCCACCACCCAGGGAGGCGGGAACACTGAAGCTTTCTTT. The whole variable domain, remainder taken from reference TRBV15 and TRBJ1-1, is DAMVIQNPRYQVTQFGKPVTLSCSQTLNHNVMYWYQQKSSQAPKLLFHYYDKDFNNEADTPDNFQSRRPNTSFCFLDIRSPGLGDTAMYLCATTQGGGNTEAFFGQGTRLTVV.

This sequence joins TRBV5-1 and TRBJ2-7; no clear D. This CDR3 spans 13 amino acids. The V gene's germline CDR1 is SGHRS and CDR2 YFSETQ. With 4 bases removed from V and 3 bases from J, the gap between germline ends came to 11 bases. The CDR3 reads CASSTTPLYEQYF. The CDR3 region has the DNA TGCGCCAGCAGCACTACCCCCCTCTACGAGCAGTACTTC. The variable domain in full, completed from reference TRBV5-1 and TRBJ2-7, reads KAGVTQTPRYLIKTRGQQVTLSCSPISGHRSVSWYQQTPGQGLQFLFEYFSETQRNKGNFPGRFSGRQFSNSRSEMNVSTLELGDSALYLCASSTTPLYEQYFGPGTRLTVT.

The J gene is TRBJ1-6, the V gene TRBV2; the match to TRBD1 covers 7 bases. The CDR3 spans 14 residues. Germline lookup yields CDR1 SNHLY and CDR2 FYNNEI. Trimming cost V 3 bases and J 7 bases; bases outside gene matches: 3. CDR3 nucleotide sequence: TGTGCCAGCAGTGAGGTACAGGGGAATTCACCCCTCCACTTT. It yields the protein CASSEVQGNSPLHF.